This T cell receptor (beta chain) was obtained from a study of cytomegalovirus exposure and HLA in healthy donors. In its sample, this clone was seen a few times. No antigen is known for it. Overall study results and limits: It was reportedly the case that the classifier diagnosed cytomegalovirus status with high specificity and sensitivity. TCR beta chains numbering 164 were designated cytomegalovirus-associated. Productive rates of about 90% or about 30% were seen for most TCR beta V segments in an earlier analysis.

Researchers ran the PCR with 60 Vbeta and 13 Jbeta primers. In the original workflow: Some 9.9 million shared chains were among approximately 80 million unique TCR beta chains counted in a later analysis. The method was immunoSEQ multiplex PCR; TCRdb's version includes in-frame clones alone and lacks a portion of them. Clone size and V and J calls were adopted from that table, with D and trimming inferred from the DNA. The sample lists some 140,000 clones; about two thirds were seen once. This TCR came from a woman aged 40 to 50 in good health and CMV-seronegative. The sample comprised PBMCs.

The CDR3 loop is CASSPRQETGGRQPQHF. Written as DNA, the CDR3 is TGTGCCAGCTCACCACGACAGGAGACAGGGGGCCGGCAGCCCCAGCATTTT. This chain uses TRBV18 with TRBJ1-5, with 10 bases matching TRBD1. Germline trimming cut 1 base from V and 7 bases from J; bases unmatched to any gene: 10. The germline gives CDR1 KGHSH, CDR2 LQKENI. The CDR3 runs to 17 residues.